This passage covers 4 T cell receptor beta chains from one sample sequenced in a study of CD8+CD57+ T cells in acquired aplastic anemia. The study profiled TCR beta VDJ and CDR3 using genomic DNA as template. Each CDR3 protein gets one entry after TCRdb re-called the reads with MiXCR. The sample lists approximately 180,000 distinct CDR3 sequences, roughly half occurring once. For sequencing, patients were chosen who had shown expansion of CD8+CD57+ cells by flow cytometry. Sequencing was performed on sorted CD4+, CD8+, or CD8+CD57+ T cells (not recorded which) from PBMCs. Receptors were obtained from a human donor with aplastic anemia.

Many counts were recorded for this clonotype. Here the CDR3 DNA reads TGTGCCAGCAGTGAAGGAGGCAGATACACTGAAGCTTTCTTT. Translated: CASSEGGRYTEAFF. The rearrangement joins TRBV2 to TRBJ1-1; no reliable D call. Trimming shortened V by 1 base and J by 3 bases, and 9 bases separated the two germline ends. This CDR3 has 14 amino acids. From germline, CDR1 is SNHLY and CDR2 FYNNEI.

The genes are TRBV5-1 and TRBJ2-5; D unclear. V gave up 1 base and J gave up 3 bases, with 7 bases separating them. The CDR3 spans 13 residues. CDR1 and CDR2 from the germline V gene are SGHRS and YFSETQ. The DNA for the CDR3 is TGCGCCAGCAGCTTGACAGCCGAAGAGACCCAGTACTTC. It is translated as CASSLTAEETQYF.

This clonotype showed up many times. The chain combines TRBV6-1 with TRBJ2-3; 8 nucleotides align to TRBD2. The CDR3 totals 14 residues. CDR1 is MNHNS, CDR2 SASEGT, per germline. Trimming at V came to 5 bases and at J to 1 base, leaving 2 bases not matched to a gene. CDR3 sequence: CASSTGGGTDTQYF. CDR3 nucleotides: TGTGCCAGCAGTACCGGGGGGGGCACAGATACGCAGTATTTT.

Only one count was recorded for this clonotype. V is TRBV25-1 and J is TRBJ2-5; a possible D gene is TRBD2 (5 bases). The V end was cut by 1 base, the J end by 5 bases, with 17 bases between. Germline V gives CDR1 MGHDK, CDR2 SYGVNS. This CDR3 is built from 16 residues. The CDR3 reads CASSEWLVGERETQYF. The CDR3 region has the DNA TGTGCCAGCAGTGAATGGCTAGTGGGAGAGAGGGAGACCCAGTACTTC.